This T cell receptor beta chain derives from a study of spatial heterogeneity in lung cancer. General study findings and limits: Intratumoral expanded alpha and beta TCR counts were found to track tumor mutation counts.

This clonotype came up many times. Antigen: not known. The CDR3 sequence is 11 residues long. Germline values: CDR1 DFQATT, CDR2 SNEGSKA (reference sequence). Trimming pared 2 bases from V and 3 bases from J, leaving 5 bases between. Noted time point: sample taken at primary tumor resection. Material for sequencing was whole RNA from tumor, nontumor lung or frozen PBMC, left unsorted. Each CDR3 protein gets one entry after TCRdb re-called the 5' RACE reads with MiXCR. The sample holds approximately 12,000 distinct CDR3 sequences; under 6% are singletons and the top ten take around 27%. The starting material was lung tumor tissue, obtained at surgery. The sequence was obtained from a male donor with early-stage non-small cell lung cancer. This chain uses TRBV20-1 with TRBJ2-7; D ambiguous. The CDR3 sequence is CSARYSYEQYF. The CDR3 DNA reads TGCAGTGCTAGATACAGCTACGAGCAGTACTTC.